The present T cell receptor (beta chain) was sequenced within a study of T cells in Graves' hyperthyroidism and ophthalmopathy. Amplified TCR beta CDR3 regions derived from RNA transcripts. First-round RT-PCR targeting the TCR CDR3 was performed with the HTBI primer set. Using its own MiXCR run on the multiplex PCR reads, TCRdb lists one record per CDR3 protein. The repertoire has about 640,000 distinct CDR3 sequences, about a fifth of them found once; the top ten carry under 35%. Study-wide results and caveats: The authors' 13 V-J model separated ophthalmopathy from stable hyperthyroidism.

This clonotype was seen at least ten times. Its antigen is still unknown. CDR3 length: 14 residues. The trim removed 5 bases at V and 3 bases at J, leaving 4 bases unmatched. Germline-derived CDR1 and CDR2 are MNHNS and SASEGT. The source is a man aged 25 to 45 with Graves' ophthalmopathy. Source material: blood. The V gene is TRBV6-1, the J gene TRBJ1-5; 7 positions match TRBD1. The CDR3 spells CASSLTGINQPQHF. The CDR3 DNA reads as TGTGCCAGCAGTTTGACAGGGATCAATCAGCCCCAGCATTTT.